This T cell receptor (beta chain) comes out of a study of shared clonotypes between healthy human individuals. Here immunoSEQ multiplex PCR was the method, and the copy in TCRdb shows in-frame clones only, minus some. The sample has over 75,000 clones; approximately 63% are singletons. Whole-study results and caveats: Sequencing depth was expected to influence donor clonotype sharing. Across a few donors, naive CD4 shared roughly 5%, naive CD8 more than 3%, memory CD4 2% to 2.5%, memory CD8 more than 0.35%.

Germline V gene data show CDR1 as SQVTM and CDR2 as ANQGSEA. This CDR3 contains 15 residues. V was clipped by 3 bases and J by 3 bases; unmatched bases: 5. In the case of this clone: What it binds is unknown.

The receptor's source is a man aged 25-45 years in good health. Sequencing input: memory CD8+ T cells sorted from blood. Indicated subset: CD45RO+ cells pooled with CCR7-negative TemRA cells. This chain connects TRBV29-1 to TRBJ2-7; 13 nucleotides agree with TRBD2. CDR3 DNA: TGCAGCGTTGAGTCGGGACTAGCGGGACACTACGAGCAGTACTTC. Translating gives CSVESGLAGHYEQYF.